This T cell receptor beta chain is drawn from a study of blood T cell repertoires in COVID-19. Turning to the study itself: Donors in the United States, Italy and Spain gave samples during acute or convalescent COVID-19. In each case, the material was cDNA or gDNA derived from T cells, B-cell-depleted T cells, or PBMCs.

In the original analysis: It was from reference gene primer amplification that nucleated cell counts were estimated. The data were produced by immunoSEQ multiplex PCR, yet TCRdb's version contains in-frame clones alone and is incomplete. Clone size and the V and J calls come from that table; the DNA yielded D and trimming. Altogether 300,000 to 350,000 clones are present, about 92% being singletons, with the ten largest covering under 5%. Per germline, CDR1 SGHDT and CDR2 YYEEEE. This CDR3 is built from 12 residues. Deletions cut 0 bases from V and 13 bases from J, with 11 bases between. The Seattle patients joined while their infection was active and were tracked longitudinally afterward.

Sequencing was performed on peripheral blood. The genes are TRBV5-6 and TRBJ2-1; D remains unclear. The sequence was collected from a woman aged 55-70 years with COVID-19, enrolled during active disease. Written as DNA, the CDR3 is TGTGCCAGCAGCTTGGGGGCCCAAGCTCAGTTCTTC. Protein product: CASSLGAQAQFF.